A single sample is the source of the 8 T cell receptor beta chains below, sequenced in a study of OX40 agonist ivuxolimab in advanced cancers. Produced via immunoSEQ multiplex PCR; TCRdb's table is partial and in-frame only. The table shows about 84,000 clones, with roughly 82% occurring only once. The source was CD4+ or CD8+ T cells sorted from blood, collected in a trial of the OX40 agonist ivuxolimab. The receptors derive from an adult with an advanced solid tumor such as melanoma, head and neck, liver or kidney cancer.

The chain joins TRBV6-5 to TRBJ1-2; 7 positions agree with TRBD1. Unmatched junction bases numbered 3, after V lost 3 bases and J lost 2 bases. Germline V CDR1 and CDR2: MNHEY, SVGAGI. The length of the CDR3 is 14 residues. The CDR3 DNA reads TGTGCCAGCAGTTATAAGGGGGCAAACTATGGCTACACCTTC. This sequence encodes CASSYKGANYGYTF.

This clone was seen just once. The chain combines TRBV6-6 with TRBJ2-5, with D possibly TRBD2 on 6 matching bases. Germline V lookup: CDR1 MNHNY, CDR2 SVGAGI (reference sequence). V was shortened by 0 bases and J by 0 bases, with 8 bases between the two germline ends. The CDR3 is 15 residues long. CDR3 loop: CASSYSGGDQETQYF. In DNA, the CDR3 is TGTGCCAGCAGTTACTCGGGCGGGGACCAAGAGACCCAGTACTTC.

The rearrangement links TRBV18 to TRBJ1-1; D may be TRBD1 (5 bases). Germline lookup yields CDR1 KGHSH and CDR2 LQKENI. CDR3 length: 17 residues. With 2 bases removed from V and 4 bases from J, the gap between germline ends came to 20 bases. CDR3 sequence (DNA): TGTGCCAGCTCACCATTTAGGCGGGACCGCCGCAGCACTGAAGCTTTCTTT. This sequence encodes CASSPFRRDRRSTEAFF.

V gene TRBV4-2 combines with J gene TRBJ1-1, with D possibly being TRBD1 (5 bases). The length of the CDR3 is 16 residues. Deletions cut 4 bases from V and 5 bases from J, with 20 bases between. The germline gives CDR1 LGHNA, CDR2 YNFKEQ. The CDR3 region is CASSRQQSPKGTEAFF. CDR3 DNA sequence: TGTGCCAGCAGCCGACAACAATCTCCGAAGGGGACTGAAGCTTTCTTT.

The rearrangement joins TRBV5-4 to TRBJ1-3, with 9 positions matching TRBD1. The trim removed 4 bases at V and 4 bases at J, leaving 12 bases unmatched. The germline V gene encodes CDR1 SGHNT and CDR2 YYREEE (reference sequence). This CDR3 has 17 residues. For the CDR3, the DNA is TGTGCCAGCAGCGTACCGACAGGGGGAAAGCACGGAAACACCATATATTTT. This gives the protein CASSVPTGGKHGNTIYF.

This chain links TRBV2 with TRBJ2-7; D unresolved. V lost 3 bases and J 3 bases, leaving 3 bases between the germline ends. The CDR3 is 11 amino acids. Germline assignment: CDR1 SNHLY and CDR2 FYNNEI. The CDR3 reads CASSERYEQYV. CDR3 DNA: TGTGCCAGCAGTGAGCGCTACGAGCAGTACGTC.

The rearrangement joins TRBV7-2 to TRBJ1-2; D not resolved. This CDR3 region has 15 residues. The V gene lost 1 base and the J gene lost 2 bases, with 11 bases spanning the gap. CDR1 SGHTA and CDR2 FQGNSA come from the germline V gene. In nucleotides, the CDR3 is TGTGCCAGCAGCTTAGTAGGGTCTGGGAACTATGGCTACACCTTC. This translates into CASSLVGSGNYGYTF.

The genes are TRBV9 and TRBJ2-1, with TRBD1 matching 7 bases. The germline V gene encodes CDR1 SGDLS and CDR2 YYNGEE. Trimming cost V 0 bases and J 9 bases; bases outside gene matches: 9. The CDR3 is 15 residues long. In nucleotides, the CDR3 is TGTGCCAGCAGCGTAGTAGAAGGGCAGGGGGTTGAGCAGTTCTTC. It yields the protein CASSVVEGQGVEQFF. The entire variable domain, with the rest obtained from reference TRBV9 and TRBJ2-1, is as follows: DSGVTQTPKHLITATGQRVTLRCSPRSGDLSVYWYQQSLDQGLQFLIQYYNGEERAKGNILERFSAQQFPDLHSELNLSSLELGDSALYFCASSVVEGQGVEQFFGPGTRLTVL.